One and the same sample provided the 28 T cell receptor beta chains below, sequenced in a study of shared clonotypes between healthy human individuals. Measured with immunoSEQ multiplex PCR; TCRdb has only the in-frame clones, and not every one. The data show 850,000 to 1,200,000 clones, around four fifths seen once. Sequenced sample: memory CD4+ T cells sorted from blood. Subset defined: CD45RA-negative fraction. The receptors come from a man aged 18 to 35 in good health.

V gene TRBV25-1 combines with J gene TRBJ2-6; 7 positions agree with TRBD1. Germline V gene data show CDR1 as MGHDK and CDR2 as SYGVNS. The CDR3 has 17 amino acids. V was pared by 5 bases and J by 1 base, with 8 bases of the junction left unmatched. The DNA for the CDR3 is TGTGCCAGCAGTCCGGACAGGCCATTATCTGGGGCCAACGTCCTGACTTTC. Translation: CASSPDRPLSGANVLTF.

This chain connects TRBV5-4 to TRBJ2-5; D is possibly TRBD1 (6 bases). CDR3 length equals 15 residues. V lost 4 bases to trimming and J lost 4 bases, with 17 bases between them. Germline-derived CDR1 and CDR2 are SGHNT and YYREEE (reference sequence). CDR3 loop: CASSPNGGQLETQYF. CDR3 bases: TGTGCCAGCAGCCCCAATGGGGGACAACTAGAGACCCAGTACTTC.

This rearrangement joins TRBV29-1 to TRBJ2-5; 7 bases line up with TRBD1. Unmatched junction bases numbered 10, after V lost 7 bases and J lost 5 bases. This CDR3 spans 13 amino acids. Germline V CDR1 and CDR2: SQVTM, ANQGSEA. The CDR3 bases are TGCAGCGCACGGGACAGCGGATCCGAGACCCAGTACTTC. This codes for CSARDSGSETQYF.

V gene TRBV6-5 combines with J gene TRBJ1-1; TRBD1 is a possible D gene (5 bases). The length of the CDR3 is 16 residues. V was cut by 4 bases and J by 1 base, with 16 bases left in between. Per the germline V gene, CDR1 is MNHEY and CDR2 is SVGAGI. The CDR3 loop reads CASSSTSGSQNTEAFF. For the CDR3, the DNA is TGTGCCAGCAGTTCTACATCAGGGTCCCAGAACACTGAAGCTTTCTTT.

The chain is built from TRBV4-2 and TRBJ2-3; 9 bases are a match to TRBD2. The CDR3 has 17 amino acids. The J segment lost 2 bases and the V segment lost 0 bases, leaving 6 bases of the junction unmatched. CDR1 LGHNA and CDR2 YNFKEQ come from the germline V gene. As DNA, the CDR3 is TGTGCCAGCAGCCAAGATGTGGCTAGCGGGAACACAGATACGCAGTATTTT. It yields the protein CASSQDVASGNTDTQYF.

The CDR3 here is CASSPSDIRREQYF. The CDR3 coding sequence is TGTGCCAGCAGCCCATCGGACATTCGGAGGGAGCAGTACTTC. This chain links TRBV7-9 with TRBJ2-7; D possibly matches TRBD1 or TRBD2 (5 bases each). CDR1 SEHNR and CDR2 FQNEAQ come from the germline V gene (reference sequence). The CDR3 loop spans 14 amino acids. The ends were cut back, 5 bases at V and 7 bases at J, with 18 bases in the middle.

This rearrangement joins TRBV7-6 to TRBJ2-7; TRBD1 might be the D (5 bases). V dropped 3 bases and J dropped 1 base, with 10 bases sitting between them. CDR1 SGHVS and CDR2 FNYEAQ come from the germline V gene. There are 14 residues in the CDR3. The CDR3 DNA follows: TGTGCCAGCAGCTTTTCCACAGGTTCCTACGAGCAGTACTTC. Translation: CASSFSTGSYEQYF.

The chain couples TRBV11-2 to TRBJ1-2; unclear D gene. Germline V gene data show CDR1 as SGHAT and CDR2 as FQNNGV. The length of the CDR3 is 13 residues. The ends were cut back, 1 base at V and 4 bases at J, with 7 bases in the middle. The CDR3 spells CASSLASLYGYTF. CDR3 in DNA: TGTGCCAGCAGCTTAGCGTCCCTCTATGGCTACACCTTC.

The chain has TRBV7-2 and TRBJ2-5; unclear D gene. V lost 5 bases, J lost 0 bases, and 10 bases lay in between. Per germline, CDR1 SGHTA and CDR2 FQGNSA. This CDR3 has 14 amino acids. The CDR3 nucleotides read TGTGCCAGCAGCCCCCGGAGAAACCAAGAGACCCAGTACTTC. Residues: CASSPRRNQETQYF.

The rearrangement links TRBV2 to TRBJ1-4; the D gene is possibly TRBD1 (5 bases). V lost 6 bases and J lost 0, with 14 bases in between. CDR3 length equals 16 residues. Germline V CDR1 and CDR2: SNHLY, FYNNEI. The CDR3 loop is CASSGGGATTNEKLFF. The DNA of the CDR3 is TGTGCCAGCAGCGGAGGAGGGGCGACAACTAATGAAAAACTGTTTTTT.

As concerns this clone: The sample carries other DNA sequences with the same CDR3. V usage is TRBV4-3 and J usage is TRBJ1-1; a weak D match, TRBD1 (6 bases). This CDR3 has 14 amino acids. Germline CDR1 and CDR2: LGHNA and YSLEER. Trimming took 0 bases from V and 2 from J, leaving 7 bases between them. The CDR3 DNA reads as TGCGCCAGCAGCCAAGAGGGGGGCAACACTGAAGCTTTCTTT. Protein product: CASSQEGGNTEAFF.

The chain uses TRBV5-1 and TRBJ2-1, with D possibly matching TRBD2 (6 bases). CDR1 SGHRS and CDR2 YFSETQ come from the germline V gene. The CDR3 contains 15 residues. Deletions cut 9 bases from V and 0 bases from J, with 16 bases between. The CDR3 sequence is CATSGTPSSYNEQFF. CDR3 bases: TGCGCCACCTCCGGGACTCCAAGCTCCTACAATGAGCAGTTCTTC. The full variable domain, in which reference TRBV5-1 and TRBJ2-1 provide the parts outside the CDR3, is KAGVTQTPRYLIKTRGQQVTLSCSPISGHRSVSWYQQTPGQGLQFLFEYFSETQRNKGNFPGRFSGRQFSNSRSEMNVSTLELGDSALYLCATSGTPSSYNEQFFGPGTRLTVL.

The chain joins TRBV9 to TRBJ1-2; the D is unclear. The CDR3 covers 12 residues. V lost 4 bases and J lost 4, with 8 bases in between. The germline gives CDR1 SGDLS, CDR2 YYNGEE. CDR3 DNA: TGTGCCAGCAGCCCGGGCCTCTATGGCTACACCTTC. Translated, it gives CASSPGLYGYTF. Full variable domain (rest looked up from reference TRBV9 and TRBJ1-2): DSGVTQTPKHLITATGQRVTLRCSPRSGDLSVYWYQQSLDQGLQFLIQYYNGEERAKGNILERFSAQQFPDLHSELNLSSLELGDSALYFCASSPGLYGYTFGSGTRLTVV.

The chain has TRBV30 and TRBJ2-2, with a tentative D call TRBD1 (6 bases). Germline V CDR1 and CDR2: GTSNPN, SVGIG (reference sequence). The CDR3 is 14 amino acids. Trimming cost V 5 bases and J 2 bases, with 12 bases left between them. The CDR3 DNA reads TGTGCCTGGCTGCGACAGGCCAACACCGGGGAGCTGTTTTTT. Amino acid sequence: CAWLRQANTGELFF.

This clone has only one observation. V is TRBV5-1 and J is TRBJ1-4; a weak D match, TRBD1 (5 bases). This CDR3 contains 15 residues. Germline loops: CDR1 SGHRS, CDR2 YFSETQ. Trimming removed 0 bases from V and 7 bases from J, with 13 bases in between. The CDR3 DNA reads as TGCGCCAGCAGCTTGGGCTCAGGGTGGGCTGAAAAACTGTTTTTT. This gives the protein CASSLGSGWAEKLFF. The whole variable domain, filled in from reference TRBV5-1 and TRBJ1-4, reads KAGVTQTPRYLIKTRGQQVTLSCSPISGHRSVSWYQQTPGQGLQFLFEYFSETQRNKGNFPGRFSGRQFSNSRSEMNVSTLELGDSALYLCASSLGSGWAEKLFFGSGTQLSVL.

The chain combines TRBV6-6 with TRBJ2-1; D may match TRBD1 or TRBD2 (6 bases each). V was cut by 4 bases and J by 6 bases, with 16 bases left in between. From germline, CDR1 is MNHNY and CDR2 SVGAGI (reference sequence). CDR3 size: 15 residues. The CDR3: CASSSPEGGSNEQFF. CDR3 sequence (DNA): TGTGCCAGCAGTTCCCCAGAGGGGGGAAGCAATGAGCAGTTCTTC.

This clone was detected only once. Other nucleotide sequences in the sample specify the same CDR3. V and J are TRBV10-2 and TRBJ2-5; D unresolved. Trimming took off 1 base at V and 4 bases at J, with 4 bases between the two ends. The CDR3 is 12 residues long. Looked up from germline, CDR1 is WSHSY and CDR2 is SAAADI. The DNA of the CDR3 is TGCGCCAGCAGTGAGTGGGGAGAGACCCAGTACTTC. Amino acid sequence: CASSEWGETQYF.

This clone was detected many times. The rearrangement joins TRBV10-3 to TRBJ1-2; maybe TRBD1 (5 bases). Germline CDR1 and CDR2: ENHRY and SYGVKD. CDR3 length equals 12 residues. The V gene lost 7 bases and the J gene lost 9 bases, with 15 bases spanning the gap. The CDR3 loop is CAITGTGGSYTF. The CDR3 coding sequence is TGTGCCATCACCGGGACCGGGGGGAGCTACACCTTC.

This clone has a handful of counts. The chain joins TRBV5-1 to TRBJ1-4; D remains unclear. CDR3 length equals 19 residues. Germline CDR1 and CDR2: SGHRS and YFSETQ. Trimming cost V 0 bases and J 0 bases, with 18 bases left between them. The CDR3 coding sequence is TGCGCCAGCAGCTTGGCGGGGTCCCCTGGATCCGCAACTAATGAAAAACTGTTTTTT. As protein: CASSLAGSPGSATNEKLFF.

V usage is TRBV7-8 and J usage is TRBJ1-6; the D gene is possibly TRBD1 (6 bases). CDR1 is SGHVS, CDR2 FQNEAQ, per germline. The CDR3 runs 17 residues. Trimming stripped 4 bases from V and 4 bases from J, with 17 bases between. The DNA for the CDR3 is TGTGCCAGCAGCTCGCCAGGGGAAAGGATGTATAATTCACCCCTCCACTTT. Its translation: CASSSPGERMYNSPLHF. The variable domain in full, with the rest retrieved from reference TRBV7-8 and TRBJ1-6, is GAGVSQSPRYKVAKRGQDVALRCDPISGHVSLFWYQQALGQGPEFLTYFQNEAQLDKSGLPSDRFFAERPEGSVSTLKIQRTQQEDSAVYLCASSSPGERMYNSPLHFGNGTRLTVT.

The gene calls are TRBV14 and TRBJ1-6; tentative D call: TRBD1 (5 bases). Germline CDR1 reads SGHDN; CDR2 reads FVKESK. The V gene lost 0 bases and the J gene lost 11 bases, with 8 bases spanning the gap. The CDR3 extends over 13 amino acids. CDR3 nucleotide sequence: TGTGCCAGCAGCCAAGACAGGGTAACACCCCTCCACTTT. It encodes CASSQDRVTPLHF.

CDR3 DNA: TGTGCCAGCTCACCCCAAAACTCAATCTCTGGGGCCAACGTCCTGACTTTC. Protein sequence: CASSPQNSISGANVLTF. This sequence joins TRBV18 and TRBJ2-6; D remains ambiguous. Between the trimmed V and J ends, which lost 3 bases and 0 bases, there was a span of 12 bases. The CDR3 is 17 residues long. Germline V lookup: CDR1 KGHSH, CDR2 LQKENI.

With respect to this clone: Other nucleotide sequences in the sample specify the same CDR3. The chain joins TRBV2 to TRBJ2-7; D uncertain. This CDR3 contains 11 residues. Germline CDR1 and CDR2: SNHLY and FYNNEI. V was pared by 1 base and J by 4 bases, with 2 bases between. For the CDR3, the DNA is TGTGCCAGCAGTGAAGGGTACGAGCAGTACTTC. Translation: CASSEGYEQYF.

The V gene is TRBV7-3, the J gene TRBJ2-3; the D is unclear. Between the trimmed V and J ends, which lost 3 bases and 5 bases, there was a span of 9 bases. The CDR3 consists of 13 residues. Germline CDR1 and CDR2: SGHTA and FQGTGA. The CDR3 here is CASSLLGRDTQYF. In DNA, the CDR3 is TGTGCCAGCAGCTTGCTAGGAAGAGATACGCAGTATTTT.

This clone occurred a few times. Within the sample, other DNA sequences also encode this same CDR3. CDR3 protein: CASTLGRYNEQFF. CDR3 nucleotide sequence: TGTGCCAGCACCCTGGGACGTTACAATGAGCAGTTCTTC. The V and J genes are TRBV6-1 and TRBJ2-1; D might be TRBD1 or TRBD2, each matching 5 bases. Germline CDR1 reads MNHNS; CDR2 reads SASEGT. V was shortened by 7 bases and J by 4 bases, with 11 bases between the two germline ends. CDR3 length equals 13 residues.

This clone was seen ten or more times. The rearrangement uses TRBV2 and TRBJ1-6, with D unclear. The CDR3 runs 15 residues. The germline CDR1 and CDR2 sequences are SNHLY and FYNNEI. V was clipped by 4 bases and J by 0 bases, with 7 bases between them. The CDR3 sequence is CASSGSSSYNSPLHF. Here the CDR3 DNA reads TGTGCCAGCAGTGGTAGCAGCTCCTATAATTCACCCCTCCACTTT.

There are many counts of this clone. At one end, the junction sequence differs from germline, possibly due to a read error. The V gene is TRBV7-6, the J gene TRBJ2-5, with a weak D call TRBD2 (5 bases). The length of the CDR3 is 12 residues. The V gene's germline CDR1 is SGHVS and CDR2 FNYEAQ. The CDR3 bases are TGTGCCAGCAGCCTGGGATGGGAGATCCAGTACTTC. Translation: CASSLGWEIQYF.

A single count supports this clone. The V call is TRBV10-1, the J call TRBJ2-7; possible D gene TRBD2, 6 bases. Trimming took 6 bases from V and 8 from J, leaving 20 bases between them. This CDR3 spans 14 amino acids. CDR1 WNHNN and CDR2 SYGVQD come from the germline V gene (reference sequence). The CDR3 DNA follows: TGCGCCAGCAGCCTTCCCGGGACTCCCAAGAAGCAGTACTTC. Its protein is CASSLPGTPKKQYF.